The 26 T cell receptor beta chains reported below all come from one sample, sequenced in a study of spatial heterogeneity in lung cancer. Broader study findings: Counts of expanded intratumoral alpha and beta TCRs tracked tumor mutation counts.

TCRdb redid the calling of the 5' RACE reads with MiXCR, one entry per CDR3 protein. The data contain several thousand distinct CDR3 sequences, 9.4% of them seen just once; the ten biggest clones take up approximately 28%. Time point here: sample taken at primary tumor resection. These receptors have no known antigen. This specimen consisted of lung tumor tissue, obtained at surgery. The receptors were gathered from a male donor with early-stage non-small cell lung cancer.

This clonotype came up many times. The chain links TRBV7-2 to TRBJ1-5; D gene uncertain. The CDR3 has 14 residues. Trimming cost V 4 bases and J 4 bases, with 11 bases left between them. Germline values: CDR1 SGHTA, CDR2 FQGNSA. The CDR3 coding sequence is TGTGCCAGCAGCTCCGGACGGAGGAATCAGCCCCAGCATTTT. Amino acid sequence: CASSSGRRNQPQHF.

Judged by abundance, this clonotype is medium-sized. This chain joins TRBV20-1 and TRBJ1-1; D remains unclear. The V and J ends lost 0 bases and 0 bases respectively, with 11 bases between them. Germline V CDR1 and CDR2: DFQATT, SNEGSKA (reference sequence). The CDR3 is 15 residues long. CDR3 DNA: TGCAGTGCTAGAGATGGCTTCTTGCTGAACACTGAAGCTTTCTTT. This encodes CSARDGFLLNTEAFF.

By frequency in the sample, this clonotype is medium-sized (0.01 to 0.1%). This chain links TRBV28 with TRBJ2-7; D possibly uses TRBD1 or TRBD2 (5 bases each). The CDR3 length is 14 residues. Germline CDR1 reads MDHEN; CDR2 reads SYDVKM. V was clipped by 7 bases and J by 9 bases, with 22 bases between them. DNA for the CDR3: TGTGCCAGCACCCCCCCGGGACCCTCGGTCGGGCAGTACTTC. This sequence encodes CASTPPGPSVGQYF.

This clonotype has just a few counts. V usage is TRBV7-8 and J usage is TRBJ2-1, with D perhaps matching TRBD2 (6 bases). Per the germline V gene, CDR1 is SGHVS and CDR2 is FQNEAQ. Deletions cut 1 base from V and 8 bases from J, with 18 bases between. The CDR3 covers 16 residues. DNA of the CDR3: TGTGCCAGCAGCTTAGACGTGGGCAGAACGGGGGATGAGCAGTTCTTC. As protein: CASSLDVGRTGDEQFF.

This clonotype has ten or more counts. V usage is TRBV18 and J usage is TRBJ2-7; 15 nucleotides align to TRBD2. The germline V gene encodes CDR1 KGHSH and CDR2 LQKENI. CDR3 length equals 15 residues. Unmatched junction bases numbered 1, after V lost 0 bases and J lost 7 bases. CDR3 coding DNA: TGTGCCAGCTCACCACCGGGACTAGCGGGAGGTGAGCAGTACTTC. Translation: CASSPPGLAGGEQYF.

This clonotype was recorded many times. The gene calls are TRBV6-2 or TRBV6-3 and TRBJ2-1; TRBD1 matches at 10 bases. The junction had 9 bases not matched to a gene; V was cut back by 2 bases and J by 8 bases. This CDR3 comprises 16 residues. Germline V lookup: CDR1 MNHEY, CDR2 SVGEGT. CDR3 nucleotide sequence: TGTGCCAGCAGTTACGGGACAGGGGTTGGTTTGGATGAGCAGTTCTTC. Its protein product is CASSYGTGVGLDEQFF.

The chain uses TRBV29-1 and TRBJ2-5; TRBD2 matches at 15 bases. CDR3 size: 15 residues. Trimming cost V 6 bases and J 5 bases; bases outside gene matches: 7. CDR1 is SQVTM and CDR2 is ANQGSEA in the germline V gene. For the CDR3, the DNA is TGCAGCGTCTCCGGGACTAGCGGGGGGTCGGAGACCCAGTACTTC. Protein product: CSVSGTSGGSETQYF.

Comments on this clonotype: Since a much larger clone is just one base distant, this may be a read error. This sequence joins TRBV7-9 and TRBJ2-1; the D gene is possibly TRBD2 (5 bases). This CDR3 contains 13 residues. Trimming stripped 3 bases from V and 8 bases from J, with 11 bases between. The V gene's germline CDR1 is SEHNR and CDR2 FQNEAQ (reference sequence). The CDR3 nucleotides are TGTGCCAGCAGCTTCGAGGGAGCGGATGAGCAGTTCTTC. Protein product: CASSFEGADEQFF. The whole variable domain, remainder taken from reference TRBV7-9 and TRBJ2-1, is DTGVSQNPRHKITKRGQNVTFRCDPISEHNRLYWYRQTLGQGPEFLTYFQNEAQLEKSRLLSDRFSAERPKGSFSTLEIQRTEQGDSAMYLCASSFEGADEQFFGPGTRLTVL.

Many counts were recorded for this clonotype. The V gene is TRBV15, the J gene TRBJ2-2; 13 positions match TRBD2. Unmatched junction bases numbered 5, after V lost 3 bases and J lost 7 bases. This CDR3 comprises 16 residues. Germline V gene data show CDR1 as LNHNV and CDR2 as YYDKDF (reference sequence). DNA of the CDR3: TGTGCCACCAGCAGGAGACTAGCGGGAGGAGTCGGGGAGCTGTTTTTT. This codes for CATSRRLAGGVGELFF.

In its sample, this clonotype ranks as medium-sized. The chain links TRBV28 to TRBJ1-1; D gene ambiguous. The CDR3 sequence is 11 residues long. V lost 5 bases and J lost 2, with 3 bases in between. The germline gives CDR1 MDHEN, CDR2 SYDVKM. The CDR3 region has the DNA TGTGCCAGCAGTCATAACACTGAAGCTTTCTTT. Amino acids: CASSHNTEAFF.

By proportion, this clonotype is medium-sized. The V call is TRBV6-6, the J call TRBJ1-2, with a tentative D call TRBD1 (5 bases). V lost 6 bases and J lost 4, with 18 bases in between. Germline V gives CDR1 MNHNY, CDR2 SVGAGI (reference sequence). The CDR3 runs 15 residues. The CDR3 DNA follows: TGTGCCAGCAGGGAGGGAGGGGAGGAACCCTATGGCTACACCTTC. Amino acids: CASREGGEEPYGYTF.

This chain links TRBV28 with TRBJ2-1; the match to TRBD1 covers 12 bases. The germline CDR1 and CDR2 sequences are MDHEN and SYDVKM. V was clipped by 6 bases and J by 9 bases; unmatched bases: 6. The CDR3 is made up of 14 amino acids. The CDR3 sequence is CASRPGQGAGEQFF. CDR3 DNA sequence: TGTGCCAGCAGGCCGGGACAGGGGGCCGGTGAGCAGTTCTTC. Complete variable domain (other parts from reference TRBV28 and TRBJ2-1): DVKVTQSSRYLVKRTGEKVFLECVQDMDHENMFWYRQDPGLGLRLIYFSYDVKMKEKGDIPEGYSVSREKKERFSLILESASTNQTSMYLCASRPGQGAGEQFFGPGTRLTVL.

This clonotype was found many times. The rearrangement links TRBV10-3 to TRBJ2-5; a possible D gene is TRBD2 (5 bases). V was pared by 5 bases and J by 1 base, with 14 bases between. The CDR3 loop spans 15 amino acids. The V gene's germline CDR1 is ENHRY and CDR2 SYGVKD. CDR3 sequence: CAISRAGDPQETQYF. CDR3 nucleotide sequence: TGTGCCATCAGTCGAGCCGGGGATCCCCAAGAGACCCAGTACTTC.

The table lists this clonotype with many counts. This chain joins TRBV5-1 and TRBJ1-1; no reliable D call. This CDR3 contains 14 residues. Germline CDR1 is SGHRS and CDR2 is YFSETQ. The V end lost 5 bases, the J end lost 4 bases, and 15 bases lay between the germline ends. The CDR3 is CASSGVTHGTEAFF. CDR3 sequence (DNA): TGCGCCAGCAGTGGTGTGACCCACGGCACTGAAGCTTTCTTT. The variable domain in full, with the rest retrieved from reference TRBV5-1 and TRBJ1-1, is KAGVTQTPRYLIKTRGQQVTLSCSPISGHRSVSWYQQTPGQGLQFLFEYFSETQRNKGNFPGRFSGRQFSNSRSEMNVSTLELGDSALYLCASSGVTHGTEAFFGQGTRLTVV.

In its sample, this clonotype was seen a few times. DNA of the CDR3: TGTGCCAGCAGCTTGGGGGGCCCAGTTGGAGAGACCCAGTACTTC. Its protein product is CASSLGGPVGETQYF. This chain uses TRBV5-5 with TRBJ2-5; the D gene is possibly TRBD1 (5 bases). CDR1 is SGHKS, CDR2 YYEKEE, per germline (reference sequence). The CDR3 consists of 15 residues. With 0 bases removed from V and 4 bases from J, the gap between germline ends came to 13 bases.

This clonotype showed up many times. The chain has TRBV20-1 and TRBJ2-5; 7 bases line up with TRBD1. The CDR3 has 14 residues. Trimming took 1 base from V and 4 from J; bases not matched to a gene: 6. Germline V CDR1 and CDR2: DFQATT, SNEGSKA (reference sequence). The CDR3 coding sequence is TGCAGTGCTAGAGTGGAACAGGGGTTAGAGACCCAGTACTTC. It is translated as CSARVEQGLETQYF.

This clonotype was found many times. The V and J genes are TRBV5-4 and TRBJ2-1; 15 bases map to TRBD2. V gave up 4 bases and J gave up 8 bases; unmatched junction bases: 10. This CDR3 is 17 amino acids long. Germline V gene sequence: CDR1 SGHNT, CDR2 YYREEE (reference sequence). The CDR3 nucleotides are TGTGCCAGCAGCCCCGGGACTAGCGGGGGGTTATTTGATGAGCAGTTCTTC. It encodes CASSPGTSGGLFDEQFF.

This clonotype was found a few times. This chain links TRBV11-2 with TRBJ2-2; D is unresolved. In germline, CDR1 is SGHAT, CDR2 FQNNGV. This CDR3 contains 11 residues. V lost 2 bases and J lost 6, with 1 base in between. The CDR3, as DNA: TGTGCCAGCAGCTTATCCGGGGAGCTGTTTTTT. Protein: CASSLSGELFF.

By its share, this clonotype is medium-sized. This chain joins TRBV7-8 and TRBJ1-1; D unclear. Trimming left V 5 bases short and J 0 bases short, with 10 bases between. Germline assignment: CDR1 SGHVS and CDR2 FQNEAQ. This CDR3 spans 14 amino acids. Here the CDR3 DNA reads TGTGCCAGCAGCCTCGGGAACCTGAACACTGAAGCTTTCTTT. It is translated as CASSLGNLNTEAFF.

This clonotype is deemed medium-sized (0.01 to 0.1%). The J gene is TRBJ2-1, the V gene TRBV28, with TRBD2 matching 7 bases. Germline lookup yields CDR1 MDHEN and CDR2 SYDVKM. The CDR3 length is 15 residues. V dropped 5 bases and J dropped 4; count of bases not matched to a gene: 8. CDR3 residues: CASSVASGGYNEQFF. The CDR3 DNA follows: TGTGCCAGCAGTGTTGCTAGCGGAGGATACAATGAGCAGTTCTTC.

This clonotype was observed a few times. This CDR3 reads CASSEGGLTDTQYF. The CDR3 DNA reads as TGTGCCAGCAGTGAAGGTGGCCTCACAGATACGCAGTATTTT. The chain uses TRBV2 and TRBJ2-3; no firm D call. The CDR3 is 14 amino acids. The V end was cut by 1 base, the J end by 2 bases, with 7 bases between. Germline lookup yields CDR1 SNHLY and CDR2 FYNNEI.

The chain recombines TRBV14 with TRBJ2-1; D not resolved. In germline, CDR1 is SGHDN, CDR2 FVKESK. Trimming shortened V by 4 bases and J by 9 bases, and 13 bases separated the two germline ends. This CDR3 region has 13 residues. The CDR3 coding sequence is TGTGCCAGCAGCCTAGCCAAGTATACTGAGCAGTTCTTC. Protein sequence: CASSLAKYTEQFF.

V is TRBV5-1 and J is TRBJ2-1; D gene unclear. Germline CDR1 is SGHRS and CDR2 is YFSETQ. CDR3 length: 11 residues. V gave up 4 bases and J gave up 10 bases, with 9 bases separating them. In nucleotides, the CDR3 is TGCGCCAGCAGCAACCATGACGAGCAGTTCTTC. Its translation: CASSNHDEQFF.

This clonotype was picked up many times. The rearrangement uses TRBV7-2 and TRBJ2-7; 8 bases map to TRBD1. J was trimmed by 0 bases and V by 5 bases; bases with no gene match: 6. The CDR3 extends over 15 amino acids. The germline CDR1 and CDR2 sequences are SGHTA and FQGNSA. In DNA, the CDR3 is TGTGCCAGCAGCCCAAGGACAGGGAACTCCTACGAGCAGTACTTC. Its translation is CASSPRTGNSYEQYF.

Within the sample, this clonotype is medium-sized (0.01 to 0.1%). The chain joins TRBV4-2 to TRBJ2-1; TRBD2 matches 12 bases. Germline V gene data show CDR1 as LGHNA and CDR2 as YNFKEQ. The V and J ends lost 3 bases and 8 bases, in that order; junction bases with no gene match: 11. This CDR3 has 17 residues. CDR3 residues: CASSHVTTSGSSDEQFF. DNA for the CDR3: TGTGCCAGCAGCCATGTTACGACTAGCGGGAGTAGTGATGAGCAGTTCTTC.

By proportion, this clonotype is medium-sized (0.01 to 0.1%). V gene TRBV5-5 combines with J gene TRBJ1-2; D unresolved. Germline V gene sequence: CDR1 SGHKS, CDR2 YYEKEE (reference sequence). The CDR3 has 14 amino acids. Trimming removed 0 bases at V and 5 bases at J, with 11 bases between. The CDR3, as DNA: TGTGCCAGCAGCTTGGGCCCTTCAGATTATGGCTACACCTTC. It codes for CASSLGPSDYGYTF.